These 13 T cell receptor beta chains share one sample of origin, sequenced in a study of blood T cell repertoires in COVID-19. The method was immunoSEQ multiplex PCR; TCRdb's version includes in-frame clones alone and lacks a portion of them. The data show fewer than 650,000 clones, about 88% seen once. Sequenced: peripheral blood. The receptors derive from a woman aged 45 to 65 with COVID-19, enrolled during active disease.

CDR3 loop: CASSLETRNEQYF. CDR3 bases: TGTGCCAGCAGCTTAGAGACAAGGAACGAGCAGTACTTC. The rearrangement joins TRBV5-6 to TRBJ2-7; D uncertain. The CDR3 totals 13 residues. V was pared by 2 bases and J by 5 bases, with 11 bases between. Germline lookup yields CDR1 SGHDT and CDR2 YYEEEE.

This rearrangement joins TRBV5-1 to TRBJ1-1, with D maybe TRBD1 (6 bases). The CDR3 is 13 amino acids. The V end lost 4 bases, the J end lost 7 bases, and 14 bases lay between the germline ends. Looked up from germline, CDR1 is SGHRS and CDR2 is YFSETQ. The chain's CDR3 is CASSRSLDSEAFF. In nucleotides, the CDR3 is TGCGCCAGCAGCCGAAGCTTGGACAGTGAAGCTTTCTTT. Full variable domain (remainder filled in from reference TRBV5-1 and TRBJ1-1): KAGVTQTPRYLIKTRGQQVTLSCSPISGHRSVSWYQQTPGQGLQFLFEYFSETQRNKGNFPGRFSGRQFSNSRSEMNVSTLELGDSALYLCASSRSLDSEAFFGQGTRLTVV.

The gene calls are TRBV9 and TRBJ2-5; tentatively, D is TRBD2 (6 bases). This CDR3 has 16 amino acids. Germline V lookup: CDR1 SGDLS, CDR2 YYNGEE. Trimming stripped 4 bases from V and 5 bases from J, with 21 bases between. In DNA, the CDR3 is TGTGCCAGCAGCCCACCCGGAGGGGTCGTGTCGGAGACCCAGTACTTC. This codes for CASSPPGGVVSETQYF.

This rearrangement joins TRBV2 to TRBJ1-2; D gene ambiguous. V shed 8 bases and J shed 4 bases, with 17 bases lying between them. The CDR3 has 14 amino acids. Germline lookup yields CDR1 SNHLY and CDR2 FYNNEI. The CDR3 DNA follows: TGTGCCAGCCGATCGGCGACGAGGAGCTATGGCTACACCTTC. This sequence encodes CASRSATRSYGYTF. The entire variable domain, with the rest obtained from reference TRBV2 and TRBJ1-2, is as follows: EPEVTQTPSHQVTQMGQEVILRCVPISNHLYFYWYRQILGQKVEFLVSFYNNEISEKSEIFDDQFSVERPDGSNFTLKIRSTKLEDSAMYFCASRSATRSYGYTFGSGTRLTVV.

The V call is TRBV10-3, the J call TRBJ2-1; TRBD1 aligns across 7 bases. The CDR3 consists of 14 residues. V dropped 3 bases and J dropped 8; count of bases not matched to a gene: 7. CDR1 and CDR2 (germline): ENHRY, SYGVKD. The CDR3 DNA is TGTGCCATCAGTGATACAGGGGCTCGCGATGAGCAGTTCTTC. Its translation is CAISDTGARDEQFF.

The count of this clone is one. V and J are TRBV5-1 and TRBJ2-3, with 9 bases lining up with TRBD1. This CDR3 region has 15 residues. Germline loops: CDR1 SGHRS, CDR2 YFSETQ. Trimming took 3 bases from V and 3 from J; bases not matched to a gene: 5. For the CDR3, the DNA is TGCGCCAGCAGCTCGCCGGGACAGGGAACAGATACGCAGTATTTT. It specifies CASSSPGQGTDTQYF.

The J gene is TRBJ1-5, the V gene TRBV6-5; D not resolved. Trimming cost V 1 base and J 6 bases, with 16 bases left between them. CDR3 length: 16 amino acids. Germline CDR1 and CDR2: MNHEY and SVGAGI. The DNA for the CDR3 is TGTGCCAGCAGTTACTTAGGGCCTAGGGAGGGTCAGCCCCAGCATTTT. Residues: CASSYLGPREGQPQHF.

The chain couples TRBV9 to TRBJ2-1, with 7 positions matching TRBD1. J was trimmed by 5 bases and V by 5 bases; bases with no gene match: 7. CDR1 and CDR2 (germline): SGDLS, YYNGEE. The CDR3 consists of 14 residues. The CDR3 loop reads CASSTGALNNEQFF. The CDR3 DNA reads TGTGCCAGCAGTACAGGGGCCCTTAACAATGAGCAGTTCTTC.

This clone was observed once. V usage is TRBV2 and J usage is TRBJ2-5, with TRBD1 as a possible D gene (6 bases). The CDR3 runs 14 residues. V was cut by 5 bases and J by 5 bases, with 15 bases left in between. CDR1 is SNHLY, CDR2 FYNNEI, per germline. The DNA for the CDR3 is TGTGCCAGCAGTTCTTCAGGGGCAAGGGAGACCCAGTACTTC. It specifies CASSSSGARETQYF. Based on the CDR3 plus reference TRBV2 and TRBJ2-5, the full variable domain is EPEVTQTPSHQVTQMGQEVILRCVPISNHLYFYWYRQILGQKVEFLVSFYNNEISEKSEIFDDQFSVERPDGSNFTLKIRSTKLEDSAMYFCASSSSGARETQYFGPGTRLLVL.

The rearrangement links TRBV11-2 to TRBJ1-4, with D possibly TRBD1 on 5 matching bases. This CDR3 has 14 amino acids. The V end was cut by 4 bases, the J end by 4 bases, with 10 bases between. Germline CDR1 SGHAT, CDR2 FQNNGV. CDR3 residues: CASSSRGNNEKLFF. The CDR3 DNA reads as TGTGCCAGCAGCTCCCGGGGGAATAATGAAAAACTGTTTTTT.

The chain employs TRBV6-2 or TRBV6-3 and TRBJ2-2; 9 nucleotides match TRBD2. The germline V gene has CDR1 MNHEY and CDR2 SVGEGT. The CDR3 totals 15 residues. V trimming: 4 bases; J trimming: 4 bases; junction bases outside the gene matches: 4. CDR3 residues: CASSSQRGATGELFF. The DNA for the CDR3 is TGTGCCAGCAGTTCCCAGCGGGGGGCCACCGGGGAGCTGTTTTTT.

The chain has TRBV5-1 and TRBJ2-7; D possibly corresponds to TRBD1 (6 bases). Germline V gene sequence: CDR1 SGHRS, CDR2 YFSETQ. V shed 1 base and J shed 2 bases, with 13 bases lying between them. The CDR3 consists of 15 residues. The CDR3 loop reads CASSLSPGQPYEQYF. The CDR3 DNA follows: TGCGCCAGCAGCTTGTCCCCCGGACAGCCCTACGAGCAGTACTTC.

This chain links TRBV5-6 with TRBJ2-3; D is unclear. The CDR3 loop spans 13 amino acids. V gave up 0 bases and J gave up 5 bases, with 7 bases separating them. Germline lookup yields CDR1 SGHDT and CDR2 YYEEEE. The CDR3 spells CASSLVSRDTQYF. CDR3 DNA: TGTGCCAGCAGCTTGGTCTCCCGAGATACGCAGTATTTT.